The 28 T cell receptor beta chains given below trace back to one sample, sequenced in a study of T cells in women clearing cervical HPV infection. TCRdb's table, derived via immunoSEQ multiplex PCR, lists solely in-frame clones and lacks some. The sample table sets out roughly 20,000 clones. Input material: blood buffy coat. These receptors all stem from a woman aged 18-70 years with a cervical HPV16 infection that either progressed to CIN3+ or cleared (not recorded which).

Turning to this clone: The junction shows a germline mismatch at one end, possibly a read error. The read terminates 3 residues before the CDR3 end, so the remaining end is supplied by the germline J gene. The sample holds other DNA sequences that translate to the same CDR3. This chain uses TRBV30 with TRBJ1-3, with 8 bases matching TRBD1. Germline CDR1 GTSNPN, CDR2 SVGIG (reference sequence). This CDR3 region has 17 residues. The CDR3 bases that were read are TGTGCCTGGAGTGCTAGCAGGGGGCCACGGACTGGAAACACG. Its protein product is CAWSASRGPRTGNT. The whole CDR3 sequence reads CAWSASRGPRTGNTIYF.

On this clone itself: The read ends 3 residues shy of where the CDR3 ends; the end is completed using the germline J gene. The rearrangement joins TRBV19 to TRBJ2-3, with D uncertain. In germline, CDR1 is LNHDA, CDR2 SQIVND (reference sequence). The CDR3 covers 15 residues. CDR3 DNA (partial): TGTGCCAGTAGTATAGAAGGCTATAGCAATCAGCCG. Translated, it gives CASSIEGYSNQP. The entire CDR3 is CASSIEGYSNQPQYF.

The sequenced part of the CDR3 DNA is TGCAGTGCTAGAGAGAGGGGCTCCTACGAG. This translates into CSARERGSYE. The entire CDR3 reads CSARERGSYEQYF. The gene calls are TRBV20-1 and TRBJ2-7, with D possibly called TRBD1 or TRBD2 (5 bases each). Read sequence stops 3 residues before the CDR3 end, and the germline J gene provides the missing end. Germline lookup yields CDR1 DFQATT and CDR2 SNEGSKA (reference sequence). This CDR3 has 13 amino acids. The V and J ends lost 0 bases and 0 bases respectively, with 6 bases between them.

In regard to this clone: Read sequence stops 3 residues before the CDR3 end, and the germline J gene provides the missing end. The genes are TRBV20-1 and TRBJ2-2, with 8 nucleotides matching TRBD1. Per germline, CDR1 DFQATT and CDR2 SNEGSKA (reference sequence). The CDR3 runs to 15 residues. CDR3 sequence: CSARTGLGTNEKLFF. The part of the CDR3 DNA that was read is TGCAGTGCAAGGACAGGGCTTGGAACTAATGAAAAG.

With respect to this clone: Read data end 3 residues before the CDR3 end; the end is taken from the germline J gene. The V call is TRBV12-3 or TRBV12-4, the J call TRBJ2-3; tentative D call: TRBD2 (5 bases). The CDR3 consists of 11 residues. With 7 bases removed from V and 4 bases from J, the gap between germline ends came to 6 bases. The covered CDR3 bases are TGTGCCAGCACGAGGGCAGATACG. Its translation: CASTRADT. The entire CDR3 reads CASTRADTQYF.

Worth noting for this clone: The read halts 3 residues ahead of the CDR3 end, with the missing end drawn from the germline J gene. The rearrangement joins TRBV20-1 to TRBJ2-3; 12 bases are a match to TRBD2. The CDR3 runs to 13 residues. From germline, CDR1 is DFQATT and CDR2 SNEGSKA (reference sequence). With V trimmed by 5 bases and J by 8 bases, 5 bases remained unmatched. The chain's CDR3 is CSAGLAGRGTQYF. The sequenced CDR3 bases are TGCAGTGCTGGACTAGCGGGGAGGGGTACG.

A word on this clone: The read ends 3 residues before the CDR3 terminus; that terminus is restored from the germline J gene. The chain joins TRBV11-3 to TRBJ1-1, with D possibly being TRBD1 (5 bases). CDR1 and CDR2 from the germline V gene are SGHNT and YENEEA. The ends were cut back, 1 base at V and 5 bases at J, with 8 bases in the middle. This CDR3 has 13 amino acids. The sequenced CDR3 bases are TGTGCCAGCAGCTTAGGCAGGGAGACTGAA. Its protein product is CASSLGRETE. In full, the CDR3 reads CASSLGRETEAFF. The whole variable domain, filled in from reference TRBV11-3 and TRBJ1-1, reads EAGVVQSPRYKIIEKKQPVAFWCNPISGHNTLYWYLQNLGQGPELLIRYENEEAVDDSQLPKDRFSAERLKGVDSTLKIQPAELGDSAVYLCASSLGRETEAFFGQGTRLTVV.

On this clone itself: The read gets to within 3 residues of the CDR3 end, and the germline J gene fills in the rest. The genes are TRBV7-2 and TRBJ1-6; 7 nucleotides agree with TRBD1. The CDR3 extends over 14 amino acids. Trimming cost V 5 bases and J 6 bases; bases outside gene matches: 4. Germline assignment: CDR1 SGHTA and CDR2 FQGNSA. CDR3 DNA (partial): TGTGCCAGCAGCCCTGGACAGGCTAATTCACCC. The encoded protein is CASSPGQANSP. The complete CDR3 sequence is CASSPGQANSPLHF.

Points on this clone: The missing CDR3 end, 3 residues past where the read stops, is filled in from the germline J gene. The V call is TRBV2, the J call TRBJ2-2; TRBD1 agrees at 7 bases. This CDR3 has 16 residues. The V gene's germline CDR1 is SNHLY and CDR2 FYNNEI. The covered CDR3 bases are TGTGCCAGCCGGGGCAGGGGGTCCCTTACTAATGAAAAG. Protein sequence: CASRGRGSLTNEK. The full CDR3 sequence reads CASRGRGSLTNEKLFF.

The sequenced CDR3 bases are TGTGCCAGCAGCGGCGCGGGGGTTACAGATACG. Its translation is CASSGAGVTDT. The entire CDR3 protein reads CASSGAGVTDTQYF. The chain employs TRBV7-3 and TRBJ2-3, with 7 nucleotides matching TRBD2. The read is 3 residues too short to cover the CDR3 end, so that end is filled in from the germline J gene. The CDR3 extends over 14 amino acids. V shed 5 bases and J 3 bases; nucleotides not matched to a gene: 5. Germline CDR1 and CDR2: SGHTA and FQGTGA.

Regarding this clone: The observed sequence ends 3 residues before the CDR3 terminus, with the missing tail filled in from the germline J gene. The J gene is TRBJ2-5, the V gene TRBV20-1; D unclear. Trimming pared 6 bases from V and 1 base from J, leaving 15 bases between. The CDR3 loop spans 14 amino acids. Germline CDR1 DFQATT, CDR2 SNEGSKA (reference sequence). The CDR3 protein is CSAPHGTIQETQYF. The CDR3 bases that were read are TGCAGTGCCCCCCATGGTACAATCCAAGAGACC.

As concerns this clone: Read data end 3 residues before the CDR3 end; the end is taken from the germline J gene. This chain joins TRBV2 and TRBJ2-3, with D unresolved. In germline, CDR1 is SNHLY, CDR2 FYNNEI. The CDR3 sequence is 11 residues long. The CDR3 DNA, read in part, is TGTGCCAGCAGGAAACAAGAGACG. Translated: CASRKQET. The complete CDR3 reads CASRKQETQYF.

As concerns this clone: The read finishes 3 residues shy of the CDR3 end, and the germline J gene is used to complete it. This chain connects TRBV10-3 to TRBJ1-2, with 8 bases matching TRBD1. With V trimmed by 0 bases and J by 2 bases, 8 bases remained unmatched. In germline, CDR1 is ENHRY, CDR2 SYGVKD. The CDR3 runs 17 residues. CDR3 DNA (partial): TGTGCCATCAGTGAGTCCTATCGGACAGGGATAAACTATGGC. Amino acid sequence: CAISESYRTGINYG. The full CDR3 sequence reads CAISESYRTGINYGYTF.

As to this clone: The read ends 3 residues early relative to the CDR3; the germline J gene fills the gap. This rearrangement joins TRBV5-1 to TRBJ2-3; D is perhaps TRBD2 (7 bases). Trimming removed 0 bases at V and 0 bases at J, with 8 bases between. Germline V CDR1 and CDR2: SGHRS, YFSETQ. The CDR3 loop spans 15 amino acids. The CDR3 sequence is CASSLGGGSTDTQYF. The sequenced part of the CDR3 DNA is TGCGCCAGCAGCTTGGGCGGGGGCAGCACAGATACG.

To note about this clone: The CDR3 goes on 3 residues after the read ends, and that part is filled in from the germline J gene. This chain links TRBV12-3 or TRBV12-4 with TRBJ1-4, with 10 bases identical to TRBD1. The CDR3 extends over 15 amino acids. The V and J ends lost 6 bases and 4 bases, in that order; junction bases with no gene match: 5. The sequenced CDR3 bases are TGTGCCAGCAGACCCGGGACAGGGGTTAATGAAAAA. It encodes CASRPGTGVNEK. The whole CDR3 protein is CASRPGTGVNEKLFF.

On this clone itself: The CDR3 end is not reached by the read, which stops 3 residues before it; the germline J gene fills it in. The chain has TRBV20-1 and TRBJ2-7; possible D gene TRBD1, 5 bases. The germline V gene encodes CDR1 DFQATT and CDR2 SNEGSKA (reference sequence). Trimming took off 6 bases at V and 1 base at J, with 16 bases between the two ends. The CDR3 covers 14 residues. This chain's CDR3 is CSALDYRSSYEQYF. CDR3 bases read: TGCAGTGCCCTCGATTACAGGTCTTCCTACGAG.

On this clone: The CDR3 goes on 3 residues after the read ends, and that part is filled in from the germline J gene. The chain links TRBV20-1 to TRBJ2-5; TRBD1 aligns across 9 bases. In germline, CDR1 is DFQATT, CDR2 SNEGSKA (reference sequence). Trimming removed 5 bases from V and 5 bases from J; junction bases left unmatched: 6. The CDR3 covers 13 residues. CDR3 bases read: TGCAGTGCTCTGACAGGGGGTACGGAGACC. Translating gives CSALTGGTET. The CDR3 in its entirety is CSALTGGTETQYF.

Considering frequency, this clone is medium-sized. The read is 3 residues too short to cover the CDR3 end, so that end is filled in from the germline J gene. V and J are TRBV7-2 and TRBJ2-1, with a weak D call TRBD1 (5 bases). CDR1 is SGHTA and CDR2 is FQGNSA in the germline V gene. V gave up 2 bases and J gave up 6 bases, with 8 bases separating them. The CDR3 loop spans 13 amino acids. The CDR3 bases that were read are TGTGCCAGCAGCTTATCAGGGCGCAATGAG. The encoded protein is CASSLSGRNE. The whole CDR3 region reads CASSLSGRNEQFF.

A word on this clone: At one boundary the junction diverges from the germline segment, which might be a read error. The read halts 3 residues ahead of the CDR3 end, with the missing end drawn from the germline J gene. Other DNA sequences in the same sample also yield this CDR3. The chain is built from TRBV20-1 and TRBJ1-3, with 7 positions matching TRBD1. This CDR3 has 13 amino acids. Germline CDR1 and CDR2: DFQATT and SNEGSKA (reference sequence). CDR3 sequence: CSASDRAGNTIYF. The part of the CDR3 DNA that was read is TGCAGTGCTTCCGACAGGGCAGGAAACACA.

About this clone itself: Coverage ceases 3 residues before the CDR3 finishes, and the germline J gene fills in the end. The V and J genes are TRBV18 and TRBJ1-1; 10 bases align to TRBD1. CDR3 length: 17 residues. Germline CDR1 reads KGHSH; CDR2 reads LQKENI. V lost 3 bases to trimming and J lost 6 bases; unmatched junction nucleotides: 13. CDR3 bases read: TGTGCCAGCTCACCCGTGGGACAGGGGCTCCGTGGGTCTGAA. Amino acid sequence: CASSPVGQGLRGSE. The complete CDR3 protein is CASSPVGQGLRGSEAFF.

As concerns this clone: At one of its ends the junction is not consistent with the germline gene, which may arise from a read error. The read comes to an end 3 residues before the CDR3 does, leaving the germline J gene to fill in the end. The gene calls are TRBV4-2 and TRBJ2-3; D possibly corresponds to TRBD1 (5 bases). Germline V gene sequence: CDR1 LGHNA, CDR2 YNFKEQ. The length of the CDR3 is 15 residues. The CDR3 sequence: CASSQDGRGTDTQYF. Partial CDR3 DNA: TGCGCCAGCAGCCAAGATGGCAGGGGCACAGATACG.

The chain's CDR3 is CASSHRGSQYF. Partial CDR3 DNA: TGTGCCAGCAGTCACAGGGGGTCG. The chain couples TRBV6-2 or TRBV6-3 to TRBJ2-3; 8 bases align to TRBD1. Read sequence stops 3 residues before the CDR3 end, and the germline J gene provides the missing end. Germline CDR1 MNHEY, CDR2 SVGEGT. The CDR3 is 11 residues long.

As to this clone: The read is 3 residues too short to cover the CDR3 end, so that end is filled in from the germline J gene. The chain has TRBV19 and TRBJ1-2, with TRBD1 identical over 8 bases. The CDR3 covers 15 residues. CDR1 and CDR2 (germline): LNHDA, SQIVND (reference sequence). V was pared by 4 bases and J by 4 bases, with 8 bases of the junction left unmatched. CDR3 sequence reads: CASSTGTGQTYGYTF. The covered CDR3 bases are TGTGCCAGTAGTACGGGGACAGGTCAGACCTATGGC.

In regard to this clone: The sequence runs out 3 residues before the end of the CDR3; the remainder is reconstructed from the germline J gene. The chain carries TRBV7-6 and TRBJ2-3, with a tentative D call TRBD2 (6 bases). This CDR3 is built from 13 residues. V lost 10 bases to trimming and J lost 2 bases, with 13 bases between them. Germline V lookup: CDR1 SGHVS, CDR2 FNYEAQ. The CDR3 bases that were read are TGTGCCAATGGGGGGAGAAACACAGATACG. Residues: CANGGRNTDT. The whole CDR3 protein is CANGGRNTDTQYF.

As to this clone: The DNA ends 3 residues before the CDR3 does, and the rest of the CDR3 is filled in from the germline J gene. This chain uses TRBV7-2 with TRBJ2-4, with D perhaps matching TRBD1 (5 bases). Looked up from germline, CDR1 is SGHTA and CDR2 is FQGNSA. The CDR3 has 13 residues. CDR3 DNA, as far as it was read: TGTGCCAGCAGCTTAGAGGGGCGCTATGGT. Its translation: CASSLEGRYG. The entire CDR3 protein reads CASSLEGRYGQYF.

Points on this clone: Sequencing ends 3 residues short of the CDR3 end; the germline J gene provides the rest. The chain links TRBV30 to TRBJ1-6; 8 bases line up with TRBD1. The CDR3 totals 18 residues. V dropped 7 bases and J dropped 0; count of bases not matched to a gene: 14. Germline V gene lookup returns CDR1 GTSNPN and CDR2 SVGIG (reference sequence). The CDR3 bases that were read are TGTGCCTTTGACAGGGGATCAGGAGGGAGCTCCTATAATTCACCC. Protein sequence: CAFDRGSGGSSYNSP. The full CDR3 is CAFDRGSGGSSYNSPLHF.

To note about this clone: The DNA ends 3 residues before the CDR3 does, and the rest of the CDR3 is filled in from the germline J gene. The chain couples TRBV6-2 or TRBV6-3 to TRBJ2-2, with 8 nucleotides matching TRBD2. The germline CDR1 and CDR2 sequences are MNHEY and SVGEGT. After removal of 7 bases from V and 1 base from J, the junction contained 5 bases not matched to a gene. This CDR3 contains 15 residues. The CDR3 bases that were read are TGTGCCAGCACCTCCGGGGGGGGGAACACCGGGGAG. This sequence encodes CASTSGGGNTGE. In full, the CDR3 reads CASTSGGGNTGELFF.

Comments on this clone: The CDR3 extends 3 residues past the end of the read, so its final part is completed from the germline J gene. This chain uses TRBV5-1 with TRBJ2-5, with D hard to call. Germline loops: CDR1 SGHRS, CDR2 YFSETQ. The CDR3 spans 15 residues. CDR3 loop: CASSLEGLGADTQYF. CDR3 bases read: TGCGCCAGCAGCTTGGAGGGCCTTGGCGCAGATACC.